What follows are 9 T cell receptor beta chains derived from one specimen sequenced in a study of shared clonotypes between healthy human individuals. The method was immunoSEQ multiplex PCR; TCRdb's version includes in-frame clones alone and lacks a portion of them. The table includes roughly 2.4 million clones, approximately 94% detected once. Sequenced input: naive CD4+ T cells sorted from blood. As to subset: CD45RA+ positively selected. The receptors shown here come from a man younger than 30 in good health.

As regards this clone: Other DNA sequences within the sample encode an identical CDR3. This chain links TRBV9 with TRBJ2-2; D is uncertain. Germline V lookup: CDR1 SGDLS, CDR2 YYNGEE. The length of the CDR3 is 14 residues. Trimming shortened V by 0 bases and J by 2 bases, and 5 bases separated the two germline ends. CDR3 protein: CASSVDLNTGELFF. Here the CDR3 DNA reads TGTGCCAGCAGCGTAGATTTAAACACCGGGGAGCTGTTTTTT.

V and J are TRBV6-1 and TRBJ2-5; TRBD1 matches at 7 bases. With V trimmed by 7 bases and J by 5 bases, 10 bases remained unmatched. The CDR3 contains 14 residues. CDR1 MNHNS and CDR2 SASEGT come from the germline V gene. CDR3 residues: CASTLTGNMETQYF. In DNA form, the CDR3 reads TGTGCCAGCACTTTGACAGGGAACATGGAGACCCAGTACTTC.

As DNA, the CDR3 is TGTGCCAGTAGTATAAACCCGCGCGCCAACTCTGGAAACACCATATATTTT. The encoded protein is CASSINPRANSGNTIYF. V usage is TRBV19 and J usage is TRBJ1-3; D uncertain. Trimming removed 2 bases at V and 0 bases at J, with 14 bases between. The CDR3 spans 17 residues. Germline CDR1 and CDR2: LNHDA and SQIVND (reference sequence). The full variable domain, in which reference TRBV19 and TRBJ1-3 provide the parts outside the CDR3, is DGGITQSPKYLFRKEGQNVTLSCEQNLNHDAMYWYRQDPGQGLRLIYYSQIVNDFQKGDIAEGYSVSREKKESFPLTVTSAQKNPTAFYLCASSINPRANSGNTIYFGEGSWLTVV.

The chain carries TRBV25-1 and TRBJ1-1; D may be TRBD1 (6 bases). V was clipped by 5 bases and J by 0 bases, with 13 bases between them. The CDR3 totals 15 residues. Germline CDR1 reads MGHDK; CDR2 reads SYGVNS. CDR3 protein: CASSWDGDMNTEAFF. In nucleotides, the CDR3 is TGTGCCAGCAGTTGGGACGGGGACATGAACACTGAAGCTTTCTTT.

The CDR3 region is CASSERQGASYGYTF. CDR3 nucleotides: TGTGCCAGCAGTGAACGACAGGGGGCGAGCTATGGCTACACCTTC. The V call is TRBV25-1, the J call TRBJ1-2; 10 bases line up with TRBD1. CDR1 is MGHDK and CDR2 is SYGVNS in the germline V gene. V lost 2 bases and J lost 4; bases outside the gene matches: 4. The CDR3 is 15 residues long.

Only one count was recorded for this clone. The genes are TRBV1 and TRBJ2-7. TRBV1 is a known pseudogene. The CDR3 runs 13 residues. The CDR3 is CTSSQRWLGEQYF. The CDR3 bases are TGCACCAGCAGCCAAAGGTGGTTAGGCGAGCAGTACTTC.

The chain joins TRBV7-9 to TRBJ1-3; the D gene is possibly TRBD1 (6 bases). The CDR3 extends over 15 amino acids. CDR1 is SEHNR, CDR2 FQNEAQ, per germline (reference sequence). V was shortened by 5 bases and J by 1 base, with 12 bases between the two germline ends. The CDR3: CASSTGRGSGNTIYF. The CDR3 DNA sequence: TGTGCCAGCAGCACCGGTAGGGGGTCTGGAAACACCATATATTTT.

The chain links TRBV2 to TRBJ2-4, with D maybe TRBD2 (6 bases). The CDR3 covers 14 residues. Trimming removed 6 bases at V and 9 bases at J, with 18 bases between. Germline V CDR1 and CDR2: SNHLY, FYNNEI. The CDR3 loop reads CASSGTRARVIQYF. The CDR3 nucleotides are TGTGCCAGCAGCGGGACTCGGGCGAGGGTCATTCAGTACTTC.

As regards this clone: At the DNA level, this CDR3 is encoded by other sequences in the same sample as well. The chain employs TRBV4-3 and TRBJ1-2, with 7 positions matching TRBD1. Germline CDR1 LGHNA, CDR2 YSLEER. Germline trimming cut 0 bases from V and 5 bases from J; bases unmatched to any gene: 0. The CDR3 length is 13 residues. In DNA, the CDR3 is TGCGCCAGCAGCCAAGAGACAGGGTATGGCTACACCTTC. Amino acids: CASSQETGYGYTF.